A single sample gave rise to the 16 T cell receptor beta chains below, sequenced in a study of T cells expressing NK-cell markers. TCRdb reprocessed the 5' RACE reads, with one entry per CDR3 protein and no DNA. The table lists around 260,000 distinct CDR3 sequences. Sequencing input: blood T cells: a sorted CD56 or NKG2C T cell subset, CD4+ or CD8+ T cells, or bulk PBMC T cells (not recorded which). The source is a woman between 18 and 70 years old in good health.

The chain combines TRBV20-1 with TRBJ2-7. CDR1 DFQATT and CDR2 SNEGSKA come from the germline V gene (reference sequence). The CDR3 has 13 residues. The CDR3 loop reads CSASGQDTYEQYF.

The chain links TRBV9 to TRBJ2-1; TCRdb indicates TRBD2, and absent DNA this call remains unverified. Germline-derived CDR1 and CDR2 are SGDLS and YYNGEE. The CDR3 contains 18 residues. This CDR3 reads CASSVVPGLAGTFSWQFF.

The CDR3: CSVLTARYEQYF. V usage is TRBV29-1 and J usage is TRBJ2-7; the TCRdb call, TRBD1, lacks DNA for checking. The CDR3 has 12 amino acids. Germline V gene sequence: CDR1 SQVTM, CDR2 ANQGSEA.

The chain recombines TRBV5-1 with TRBJ2-3; TCRdb gives TRBD1 as the D gene, but with no DNA this cannot be confirmed. CDR3 length equals 16 residues. The germline gives CDR1 SGHRS, CDR2 YFSETQ. This CDR3 reads CASSLEGQIFTDTQYF.

The rearrangement links TRBV20-1 to TRBJ1-2; TCRdb designates TRBD1, a call that cannot be tested without DNA. This CDR3 has 15 amino acids. The germline CDR1 and CDR2 sequences are DFQATT and SNEGSKA (reference sequence). The CDR3 protein is CSASSGGPANYGYTF.

The V call is TRBV5-4, the J call TRBJ1-4. CDR3 size: 13 residues. CDR1 is SGHNT, CDR2 YYREEE, per germline (reference sequence). CDR3 loop: CASSEASREKLFF. Full variable domain (outside the CDR3, taken from reference TRBV5-4 and TRBJ1-4): ETGVTQSPTHLIKTRGQQVTLRCSSQSGHNTVSWYQQALGQGPQFIFQYYREEENGRGNFPPRFSGLQFPNYSSELNVNALELDDSALYLCASSEASREKLFFGSGTQLSVL.

This chain connects TRBV6-5 to TRBJ2-4; TCRdb's D gene call, TRBD1, goes unchecked for lack of DNA. Germline V CDR1 and CDR2: MNHEY, SVGAGI. The CDR3 is 17 residues long. CDR3 in amino acids: CASSYSITGTGDYIQYF.

The chain recombines TRBV15 with TRBJ2-1. The CDR3 extends over 13 amino acids. Germline V gives CDR1 LNHNV, CDR2 YYDKDF (reference sequence). Here the CDR3 reads CATSRANGNEQFF.

CDR3 in amino acids: CSVDTGVETQYF. The chain joins TRBV29-1 to TRBJ2-5; absent DNA, TCRdb's TRBD1 call cannot be checked. The V gene's germline CDR1 is SQVTM and CDR2 ANQGSEA. This CDR3 has 12 amino acids.

V and J are TRBV15 and TRBJ2-1; TCRdb reports TRBD2, a call that lacks DNA to check it against. The CDR3 is 15 residues long. Germline CDR1 reads LNHNV; CDR2 reads YYDKDF (reference sequence). This CDR3 reads CATSRDLGSYNEQFF.

The V call is TRBV7-9, the J call TRBJ2-3; TCRdb's assignment of TRBD1 cannot be checked, as there is no DNA. Per germline, CDR1 SEHNR and CDR2 FQNEAQ (reference sequence). This CDR3 has 12 amino acids. The CDR3 here is CASSLTPGTQYF.

The chain combines TRBV21-1 with TRBJ2-7; TCRdb designates TRBD2, a call that cannot be tested without DNA. TRBV21-1 is a pseudogene segment. The CDR3 is 18 residues long. The CDR3 here is CASSPRLTSDVSSYEQYF.

The rearrangement uses TRBV19 and TRBJ1-1; TCRdb indicates TRBD1, and absent DNA this call remains unverified. Germline values: CDR1 LNHDA, CDR2 SQIVND (reference sequence). The CDR3 sequence is 17 residues long. The CDR3 spells CASSIRGTPRGNTEAFF.

V and J are TRBV11-2 and TRBJ2-3; lacking DNA, the TRBD2 call made by TCRdb goes unchecked. Germline V gives CDR1 SGHAT, CDR2 FQNNGV. This CDR3 comprises 18 residues. The CDR3 protein is CASSSRLADYPGADTQYF. Drawing the rest from reference TRBV11-2 and TRBJ2-3, the complete variable domain is EAGVAQSPRYKIIEKRQSVAFWCNPISGHATLYWYQQILGQGPKLLIQFQNNGVVDDSQLPKDRFSAERLKGVDSTLKIQPAKLEDSAVYLCASSSRLADYPGADTQYFGPGTRLTVL.

V and J are TRBV25-1 and TRBJ1-3; TCRdb indicates TRBD1, and absent DNA this call remains unverified. Germline CDR1 MGHDK, CDR2 SYGVNS. The CDR3 spans 16 residues. The CDR3: CASSVGTPSSGNTIYF.

The chain is built from TRBV7-9 and TRBJ2-5; TCRdb lists TRBD1, though no DNA is available to test this call. Germline loops: CDR1 SEHNR, CDR2 FQNEAQ (reference sequence). The CDR3 extends over 14 amino acids. This CDR3 reads CASSLVRVGKTQYF.